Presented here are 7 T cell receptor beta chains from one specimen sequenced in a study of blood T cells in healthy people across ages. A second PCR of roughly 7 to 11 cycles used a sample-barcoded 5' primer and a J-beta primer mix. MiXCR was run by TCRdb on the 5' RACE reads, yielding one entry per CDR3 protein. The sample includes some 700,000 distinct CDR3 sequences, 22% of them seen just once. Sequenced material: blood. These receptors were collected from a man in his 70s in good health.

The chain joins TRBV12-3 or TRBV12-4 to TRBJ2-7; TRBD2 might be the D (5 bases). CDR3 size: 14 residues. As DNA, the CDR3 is TGTGCCAGCAGTTTTTCGGGAAACTCCTACGAGAAGTACGTC. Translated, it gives CASSFSGNSYEKYV.

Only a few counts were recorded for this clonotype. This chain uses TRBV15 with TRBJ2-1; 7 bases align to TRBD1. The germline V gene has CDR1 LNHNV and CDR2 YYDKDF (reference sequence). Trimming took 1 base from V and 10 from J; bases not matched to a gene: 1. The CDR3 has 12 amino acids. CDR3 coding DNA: TGTGCCACCAGCAGAGTAGGGGGCGAGCAGTTCTTC. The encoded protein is CATSRVGGEQFF.

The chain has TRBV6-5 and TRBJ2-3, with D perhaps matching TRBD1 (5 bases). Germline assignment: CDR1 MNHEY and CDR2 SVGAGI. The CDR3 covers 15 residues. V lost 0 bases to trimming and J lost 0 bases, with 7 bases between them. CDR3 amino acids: CASSYSGPSTDTQYF. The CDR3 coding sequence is TGTGCCAGCAGTTACTCGGGGCCCAGCACAGATACGCAGTATTTT.

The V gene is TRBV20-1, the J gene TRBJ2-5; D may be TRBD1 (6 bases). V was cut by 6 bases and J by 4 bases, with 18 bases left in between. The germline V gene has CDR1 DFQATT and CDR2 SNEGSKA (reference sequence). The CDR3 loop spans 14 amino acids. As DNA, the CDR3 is TGCAGTGCACCGAGTACAGGGTTGGGAGAGACCCAGTACTTC. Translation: CSAPSTGLGETQYF.

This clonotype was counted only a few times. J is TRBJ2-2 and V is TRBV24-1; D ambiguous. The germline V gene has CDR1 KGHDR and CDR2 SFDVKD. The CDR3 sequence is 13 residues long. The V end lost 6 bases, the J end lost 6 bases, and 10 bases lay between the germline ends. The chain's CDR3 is CATSPPASGELFF. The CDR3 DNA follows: TGTGCCACCAGTCCCCCCGCATCCGGGGAGCTGTTTTTT.

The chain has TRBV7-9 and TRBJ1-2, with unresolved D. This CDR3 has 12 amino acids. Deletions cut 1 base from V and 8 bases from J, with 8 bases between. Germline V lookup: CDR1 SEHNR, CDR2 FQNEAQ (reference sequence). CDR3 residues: CASSLGIRGYTF. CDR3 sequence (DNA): TGTGCCAGCAGCTTAGGGATACGGGGCTACACCTTC.

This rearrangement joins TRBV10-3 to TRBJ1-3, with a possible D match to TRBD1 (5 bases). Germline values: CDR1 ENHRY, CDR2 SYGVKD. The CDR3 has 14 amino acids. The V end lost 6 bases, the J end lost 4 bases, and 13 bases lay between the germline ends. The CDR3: CAISPGGDGNTIYF. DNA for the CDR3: TGTGCCATCAGCCCGGGGGGTGACGGAAACACCATATATTTT.